The 14 T cell receptor beta chains below were found in one sample sequenced in a study of cytomegalovirus exposure and HLA in healthy donors. Sequenced by immunoSEQ multiplex PCR; TCRdb stores in-frame clones only, minus some. The sample has about 360,000 clones, roughly 88% seen once. Sequencing input: PBMCs. These receptors came from a woman younger than 30 in good health and CMV-seronegative.

This clone was detected only once. This chain uses TRBV27 with TRBJ2-1; D unresolved. Trimming took off 5 bases at V and 8 bases at J, with 16 bases between the two ends. The CDR3 spans 14 residues. The germline V gene has CDR1 MNHEY and CDR2 SMNVEV (reference sequence). The CDR3 DNA is TGTGCCAGCAGTCTCTTGTCGGTAACGCATGAGCAGTTCTTC. Translating it yields CASSLLSVTHEQFF.

This clone was counted a single time. This sequence joins TRBV9 and TRBJ2-5; weak D call: TRBD1 (6 bases). Trimming left V 4 bases short and J 2 bases short, with 15 bases between. CDR1 is SGDLS and CDR2 is YYNGEE in the germline V gene. This CDR3 is built from 15 residues. CDR3 protein: CASSPYGTQQETQYF. As DNA, the CDR3 is TGTGCCAGCAGCCCCTATGGGACACAGCAAGAGACCCAGTACTTC.

The chain carries TRBV28 and TRBJ1-2; no reliable D call. CDR1 MDHEN and CDR2 SYDVKM come from the germline V gene. The CDR3 loop spans 15 amino acids. Trimming took 1 base from V and 4 from J, leaving 13 bases between them. The CDR3 is CASSLSPGLGYGYTF. In DNA form, the CDR3 reads TGTGCCAGCAGTTTATCCCCGGGTTTGGGCTATGGCTACACCTTC.

This clone was counted a single time. This chain connects TRBV28 to TRBJ2-7; no clear D. Germline CDR1 MDHEN, CDR2 SYDVKM. The CDR3 contains 14 residues. V was shortened by 4 bases and J by 1 base, with 11 bases between the two germline ends. CDR3 protein: CASSSRSVSYEQYF. CDR3 sequence (DNA): TGTGCCAGCAGTTCCCGGTCCGTTTCCTACGAGCAGTACTTC. The variable domain in full, with the rest retrieved from reference TRBV28 and TRBJ2-7, is DVKVTQSSRYLVKRTGEKVFLECVQDMDHENMFWYRQDPGLGLRLIYFSYDVKMKEKGDIPEGYSVSREKKERFSLILESASTNQTSMYLCASSSRSVSYEQYFGPGTRLTVT.

V is TRBV6-5 and J is TRBJ1-1, with 7 bases aligning to TRBD1. The CDR3 is 15 residues long. Germline CDR1 MNHEY, CDR2 SVGAGI. Trimming cost V 0 bases and J 6 bases; bases outside gene matches: 7. CDR3 region: CASSYSKQGPPEAFF. For the CDR3, the DNA is TGTGCCAGCAGTTACTCTAAACAGGGGCCCCCTGAAGCTTTCTTT.

The chain uses TRBV28 and TRBJ2-7; possible D gene TRBD2, 5 bases. The V gene's germline CDR1 is MDHEN and CDR2 SYDVKM. CDR3 size: 14 residues. Between the trimmed V and J ends, which lost 7 bases and 3 bases, there was a span of 16 bases. The CDR3 reads CASTPGGGLYEQYF. In DNA, the CDR3 is TGTGCCAGCACCCCCGGTGGAGGTCTCTACGAGCAGTACTTC.

With regard to this clone: One end of the junction varies from germline; a read error may be responsible. The chain uses TRBV2 and TRBJ2-5; 8 nucleotides align to TRBD1. This CDR3 has 14 amino acids. CDR1 is SNHLY, CDR2 FYNNEI, per germline. The CDR3 DNA follows: TGTGCCAGCAGAGAAGGACAGGGAGATCCGGGAAAGTACTTC. Amino acids: CASREGQGDPGKYF.

The V gene is TRBV29-1, the J gene TRBJ1-1; D uncertain. Trimming left V 5 bases short and J 1 base short, with 20 bases between. CDR3 size: 16 residues. Germline CDR1 and CDR2: SQVTM and ANQGSEA. The CDR3 nucleotides read TGCAGCGTTACTCCGAGGGTTCTTTCCCCGAACACTGAAGCTTTCTTT. This gives the protein CSVTPRVLSPNTEAFF.

The chain uses TRBV9 and TRBJ2-7, with TRBD2 matching 9 bases. Germline loops: CDR1 SGDLS, CDR2 YYNGEE. This CDR3 contains 14 residues. J was trimmed by 3 bases and V by 5 bases; bases with no gene match: 6. The CDR3 DNA is TGTGCCAGCAGTCCCGGGACTAGCTACTACGAGCAGTACTTC. It codes for CASSPGTSYYEQYF.

The genes are TRBV25-1 and TRBJ2-7, with TRBD1 matching over 8 bases. From germline, CDR1 is MGHDK and CDR2 SYGVNS. The J segment lost 1 base and the V segment lost 6 bases, leaving 8 bases of the junction unmatched. The CDR3 is made up of 15 amino acids. CDR3 coding DNA: TGTGCCAGCAGAACCGATGGACAGGGATCCTACGAGCAGTACTTC. Its translation: CASRTDGQGSYEQYF.

The sample holds a few counts of this clone. The chain joins TRBV11-3 to TRBJ2-1; 11 nucleotides match TRBD1. The CDR3 loop spans 15 amino acids. Looked up from germline, CDR1 is SGHNT and CDR2 is YENEEA. Trimming at V came to 2 bases and at J to 6 bases, leaving 3 bases not matched to a gene. The CDR3 coding sequence is TGTGCCAGCAGCTTACGGGGGACAGGGGGCAATGAGCAGTTCTTC. This translates into CASSLRGTGGNEQFF.

The CDR3 spells CASRGEFIGNTIYF. CDR3 sequence (DNA): TGTGCCAGCAGAGGGGAATTTATTGGAAACACCATATATTTT. The chain combines TRBV28 with TRBJ1-3; tentatively, D is TRBD1 (5 bases). The V gene's germline CDR1 is MDHEN and CDR2 SYDVKM. Trimming removed 6 bases from V and 3 bases from J, with 12 bases in between. The CDR3 totals 14 residues.

This clone is a singleton in its sample. The chain has TRBV23-1 and TRBJ2-2; 11 positions agree with TRBD2. TRBV23-1 is filed as an ORF, its function uncertain. V shed 8 bases, J shed 1 base, and the junction held 9 bases outside the gene matches. The CDR3 runs 17 residues. DNA for the CDR3: TGCGCCAGCTCTGACAGCGGACTAGCGGGGAACACCGGGGAGCTGTTTTTT. It yields the protein CASSDSGLAGNTGELFF.

This clone is a singleton in its sample. The gene calls are TRBV28 and TRBJ1-2, with TRBD1 identical over 7 bases. Germline loops: CDR1 MDHEN, CDR2 SYDVKM. The CDR3 runs to 19 residues. V lost 2 bases, J lost 4 bases, and 19 bases stayed unmatched. CDR3 region: CASSLRGIRAGGQSYGYTF. CDR3 bases: TGTGCCAGCAGTTTACGGGGCATACGGGCGGGGGGACAGTCCTATGGCTACACCTTC.